The rows below give T cell receptor beta chains drawn from one sample of a study of vaccination and CD4 T cells after COVID-19. TCRdb reprocessed the PCR reads via MiXCR and lists one record per CDR3 protein. The sample lists 8,500 to 13,000 distinct CDR3 sequences, 30% to 35% occurring once. Their antigens are not known. Sequenced material: CD4+ T cells from blood, cultured in vitro. The receptor set was obtained from a human donor who had recovered from COVID-19. CDR3s include the opening cysteine and the closing phenylalanine or tryptophan. The D gene is left open where the match is weak. Part of the rows lack a size; the others show once, few, many or a class for expanded clones.

v_call: TRBV18; clone_size: NA; d_call: NA; j_call: TRBJ1-5; cdr3_aa: CASSTSNQPQHF; cdr3_nt: TGTGCCAGCTCTACGTCCAATCAGCCCCAGCATTTT
v_call: TRBV20-1; clone_size: few; d_call: NA; j_call: TRBJ2-7; cdr3_aa: CSARDPGQSSYEQYF; cdr3_nt: TGCAGTGCTAGAGATCCCGGACAGAGCTCCTACGAGCAGTACTTC
v_call: TRBV11-3; clone_size: NA; d_call: NA; j_call: TRBJ2-5; cdr3_aa: CASSLGRLQETQYF; cdr3_nt: TGTGCCAGCAGCTTGGGCAGACTCCAAGAGACCCAGTACTTC
v_call: TRBV7-8; clone_size: medium-sized; d_call: TRBD1; j_call: TRBJ1-1; cdr3_aa: CASGDREGNTEAFF; cdr3_nt: TGTGCCAGCGGAGACAGGGAAGGAAACACTGAAGCTTTCTTT
v_call: TRBV25-1; clone_size: few; d_call: NA; j_call: TRBJ1-2; cdr3_aa: CASSAGQNYGYTF; cdr3_nt: TGTGCCAGCAGTGCCGGACAGAACTATGGCTACACCTTC
v_call: TRBV27; clone_size: few; d_call: NA; j_call: TRBJ2-7; cdr3_aa: CASSLGRGVSYEQYF; cdr3_nt: TGTGCCAGCAGTTTAGGGCGGGGCGTCTCCTACGAGCAGTACTTC
v_call: TRBV20-1; clone_size: NA; d_call: NA; j_call: TRBJ2-1; cdr3_aa: CSARDVGPTSYNEQFF; cdr3_nt: TGCAGTGCTAGAGATGTGGGGCCGACCTCCTACAATGAGCAGTTCTTC
v_call: TRBV28; clone_size: NA; d_call: TRBD1; j_call: TRBJ1-1; cdr3_aa: CASSIPGTGRAEAFF; cdr3_nt: TGTGCCAGCAGTATTCCCGGGACAGGGCGGGCTGAAGCTTTCTTT
v_call: TRBV7-6; clone_size: few; d_call: NA; j_call: TRBJ2-7; cdr3_aa: CASSRDRTSYEQYF; cdr3_nt: TGTGCCAGCAGCCGCGACAGGACATCCTACGAGCAGTACTTC
v_call: TRBV11-3; clone_size: NA; d_call: NA; j_call: TRBJ2-5; cdr3_aa: CASRAGGGETQYF; cdr3_nt: TGTGCCAGCAGGGCAGGGGGAGGGGAGACCCAGTACTTC
v_call: TRBV7-8; clone_size: few; d_call: NA; j_call: TRBJ2-7; cdr3_aa: CASSSREGEDEQYF; cdr3_nt: TGTGCCAGCAGCTCTCGAGAAGGGGAGGACGAGCAGTACTTC
v_call: TRBV6-2/TRBV6-3; clone_size: few; d_call: NA; j_call: TRBJ1-6; cdr3_aa: CASSASQGYNSPLHF; cdr3_nt: TGTGCCAGCAGTGCCTCACAGGGTTATAATTCACCCCTCCACTTT
v_call: TRBV19; clone_size: NA; d_call: TRBD1; j_call: TRBJ2-7; cdr3_aa: CASTVTGGFNEQYF; cdr3_nt: TGTGCCAGTACCGTGACAGGGGGGTTCAACGAGCAGTACTTC
v_call: TRBV24-1; clone_size: NA; d_call: TRBD1; j_call: TRBJ1-1; cdr3_aa: CATSDLPGQLNTEAFF; cdr3_nt: TGTGCCACCAGTGACCTGCCGGGACAGCTTAACACTGAAGCTTTCTTT
v_call: TRBV28; clone_size: NA; d_call: TRBD1; j_call: TRBJ1-5; cdr3_aa: CASSRTGTSNQPQHF; cdr3_nt: TGTGCCAGCAGCCGGACAGGGACTAGCAATCAGCCCCAGCATTTT
v_call: TRBV7-8; clone_size: few; d_call: NA; j_call: TRBJ1-5; cdr3_aa: CASSDPRQSNQPQHF; cdr3_nt: TGTGCCAGCAGCGATCCCCGACAGAGCAATCAGCCCCAGCATTTT
v_call: TRBV7-2; clone_size: few; d_call: TRBD1; j_call: TRBJ2-7; cdr3_aa: CASSLAGLGRGFYEQYF; cdr3_nt: TGTGCCAGCAGCTTAGCAGGTTTGGGCAGGGGGTTTTACGAGCAGTACTTC
v_call: TRBV9; clone_size: few; d_call: TRBD1; j_call: TRBJ1-6; cdr3_aa: CASSVGPGQGTSPLHF; cdr3_nt: TGTGCCAGCAGCGTAGGACCCGGACAGGGCACTTCACCCCTCCACTTT
v_call: TRBV27; clone_size: NA; d_call: TRBD2; j_call: TRBJ2-7; cdr3_aa: CASSAGLAGSTSPPYEQYF; cdr3_nt: TGTGCCAGCAGTGCCGGACTAGCGGGATCCACTTCACCACCCTACGAGCAGTACTTC
v_call: TRBV15; clone_size: medium-sized; d_call: NA; j_call: TRBJ1-5; cdr3_aa: CATSRDRRDRYSNQPQHF; cdr3_nt: TGTGCCACCAGCAGAGATAGGAGGGATCGGTATAGCAATCAGCCCCAGCATTTT
v_call: TRBV6-2/TRBV6-3; clone_size: NA; d_call: NA; j_call: TRBJ1-2; cdr3_aa: CASSYSRRPQGGYTF; cdr3_nt: TGTGCCAGCAGTTACTCGCGCCGACCCCAGGGGGGCTACACCTTC
v_call: TRBV7-2; clone_size: NA; d_call: TRBD1; j_call: TRBJ2-7; cdr3_aa: CASSSSGDRNYEQYF; cdr3_nt: TGTGCCAGCAGCTCTTCCGGGGACAGGAACTACGAGCAGTACTTC
v_call: TRBV2; clone_size: few; d_call: NA; j_call: TRBJ1-5; cdr3_aa: CASSGGLNQPQHF; cdr3_nt: TGTGCCAGCAGTGGGGGTCTCAATCAGCCCCAGCATTTT
v_call: TRBV7-9; clone_size: NA; d_call: TRBD2; j_call: TRBJ2-7; cdr3_aa: CASSSGTSGGYEQYF; cdr3_nt: TGTGCCAGCAGCTCCGGGACTAGCGGGGGCTACGAGCAGTACTTC
v_call: TRBV10-3; clone_size: medium-sized; d_call: TRBD1; j_call: TRBJ1-5; cdr3_aa: CAISQRDSGNQPQHF; cdr3_nt: TGTGCCATCAGCCAACGGGACAGCGGGAATCAGCCCCAGCATTTT
v_call: TRBV20-1; clone_size: few; d_call: NA; j_call: TRBJ1-1; cdr3_aa: CSARDPRSYTEAFF; cdr3_nt: TGCAGTGCTAGAGATCCTAGGTCGTACACTGAAGCTTTCTTT
v_call: TRBV20-1; clone_size: NA; d_call: NA; j_call: TRBJ2-1; cdr3_aa: CSAMTDNNEQFF; cdr3_nt: TGCAGTGCTATGACAGATAACAATGAGCAGTTCTTC
v_call: TRBV12-3/TRBV12-4; clone_size: NA; d_call: NA; j_call: TRBJ2-2; cdr3_aa: CASSFQGGGELFF; cdr3_nt: TGTGCCAGCAGCTTCCAGGGAGGCGGGGAGCTGTTTTTT
v_call: TRBV27; clone_size: few; d_call: NA; j_call: TRBJ1-1; cdr3_aa: CASSLLGVAEAFF; cdr3_nt: TGTGCCAGCAGTTTATTAGGAGTGGCTGAAGCTTTCTTT
v_call: TRBV7-9; clone_size: few; d_call: NA; j_call: TRBJ1-1; cdr3_aa: CASSTWSLNTEAFF; cdr3_nt: TGTGCCAGCAGCACTTGGTCCCTTAACACTGAAGCTTTCTTT
v_call: TRBV28; clone_size: NA; d_call: NA; j_call: TRBJ2-3; cdr3_aa: CASSPQSTDTQYF; cdr3_nt: TGTGCCAGCAGTCCCCAAAGCACAGATACGCAGTATTTT
v_call: TRBV20-1; clone_size: few; d_call: NA; j_call: TRBJ1-5; cdr3_aa: CSARGQSNQPQHF; cdr3_nt: TGCAGTGCTAGAGGGCAAAGCAATCAGCCCCAGCATTTT
v_call: TRBV7-9; clone_size: NA; d_call: NA; j_call: TRBJ2-7; cdr3_aa: CASSQDISYEQYF; cdr3_nt: TGTGCCAGCAGTCAAGACATTTCCTACGAGCAGTACTTC
v_call: TRBV24-1; clone_size: few; d_call: TRBD2; j_call: TRBJ2-3; cdr3_aa: CATITTRLAGVGDTQYF; cdr3_nt: TGTGCCACCATTACTACCCGACTAGCGGGAGTAGGGGATACGCAGTATTTT
v_call: TRBV7-3; clone_size: NA; d_call: NA; j_call: TRBJ1-5; cdr3_aa: CASSPSGGFGPQHF; cdr3_nt: TGTGCCAGCAGCCCGTCGGGAGGGTTCGGGCCCCAGCATTTT
v_call: TRBV7-9; clone_size: NA; d_call: NA; j_call: TRBJ1-1; cdr3_aa: CASSFWPTNTEAFF; cdr3_nt: TGTGCCAGCAGCTTTTGGCCCACGAACACTGAAGCTTTCTTT
v_call: TRBV4-3; clone_size: NA; d_call: NA; j_call: TRBJ1-6; cdr3_aa: CASSQDGRSNSPLHF; cdr3_nt: TGCGCCAGCAGCCAAGACGGGCGTTCCAATTCACCCCTCCACTTT
v_call: TRBV5-5; clone_size: NA; d_call: NA; j_call: TRBJ1-5; cdr3_aa: CASSSYNQPQHF; cdr3_nt: TGTGCCAGCAGCTCGTATAATCAGCCCCAGCATTTT
v_call: TRBV5-1; clone_size: once; d_call: NA; j_call: TRBJ2-7; cdr3_aa: CASSPQGTLKTSPHSYEQYF; cdr3_nt: TGCGCCAGCAGCCCCCAAGGGACACTAAAGACTAGCCCCCACTCCTACGAGCAGTACTTC
v_call: TRBV20-1; clone_size: NA; d_call: NA; j_call: TRBJ2-7; cdr3_aa: CSALGQSHEQYF; cdr3_nt: TGCAGTGCCCTTGGACAGTCCCACGAGCAGTACTTC
v_call: TRBV10-3; clone_size: NA; d_call: NA; j_call: TRBJ2-1; cdr3_aa: CAISESAGRGIREQFF; cdr3_nt: TGTGCCATCAGTGAGTCGGCGGGACGTGGGATACGGGAGCAGTTCTTC
v_call: TRBV20-1; clone_size: NA; d_call: TRBD1; j_call: TRBJ2-7; cdr3_aa: CSAPGQGAREQYF; cdr3_nt: TGCAGTGCTCCGGGACAGGGGGCGAGGGAGCAGTACTTC
v_call: TRBV27; clone_size: NA; d_call: NA; j_call: TRBJ2-5; cdr3_aa: CASSLNFGGQETQYF; cdr3_nt: TGTGCCAGCAGTTTAAATTTTGGGGGGCAGGAGACCCAGTACTTC
v_call: TRBV7-9; clone_size: few; d_call: NA; j_call: TRBJ1-2; cdr3_aa: CASSLAQAPNPNGYTF; cdr3_nt: TGTGCCAGCAGCTTAGCCCAGGCCCCGAACCCGAATGGCTACACCTTC
v_call: TRBV7-3; clone_size: NA; d_call: NA; j_call: TRBJ2-7; cdr3_aa: CASSLQFGLEQYF; cdr3_nt: TGTGCCAGCAGCCTCCAGTTCGGGCTTGAGCAGTACTTC
v_call: TRBV20-1; clone_size: NA; d_call: NA; j_call: TRBJ2-5; cdr3_aa: CSARGQAGAPTQYF; cdr3_nt: TGCAGTGCTAGAGGCCAGGCGGGGGCCCCGACCCAGTACTTC
v_call: TRBV6-1; clone_size: few; d_call: NA; j_call: TRBJ2-5; cdr3_aa: CASSESFRVGETQYF; cdr3_nt: TGTGCCAGCAGTGAAAGCTTCAGAGTGGGGGAGACCCAGTACTTC
v_call: TRBV20-1; clone_size: medium-sized; d_call: TRBD2; j_call: TRBJ2-7; cdr3_aa: CSATLAGGPREQYF; cdr3_nt: TGCAGTGCTACCTTAGCGGGAGGGCCCCGCGAGCAGTACTTC
v_call: TRBV6-1; clone_size: few; d_call: NA; j_call: TRBJ1-1; cdr3_aa: CASSTEAVTEAFF; cdr3_nt: TGTGCCAGCAGTACGGAAGCCGTCACTGAAGCTTTCTTT
v_call: TRBV6-2/TRBV6-3; clone_size: NA; d_call: NA; j_call: TRBJ1-4; cdr3_aa: CASSYIGAATNEKLFF; cdr3_nt: TGTGCCAGCAGTTACATTGGAGCTGCAACTAATGAAAAACTGTTTTTT